This entry features one T cell receptor beta chain sequence. The antigen is not known. PCR employed 60 Vbeta and 13 Jbeta primers. Profiled with immunoSEQ multiplex PCR; TCRdb holds only in-frame clones, not every one. The table includes 150,000 to 200,000 clones, approximately 80% detected once. V lost 0 bases, J lost 4 bases, and 7 bases stayed unmatched. This CDR3 is 17 amino acids long. Germline CDR1 is SGHAT and CDR2 is FQDESV (reference sequence). The data stem from a study of cytomegalovirus exposure and HLA in healthy donors. Study results and limitations: Overall, approximately 150 TCR beta chains were annotated as cytomegalovirus-associated. There were some public TCRs occurring in many donors, but most TCR sequences were rare. Presence/absence analysis assumed near-uniform sequencing depth across donors.

The sample was PBMCs. This sequence was found in a middle-aged woman in good health and CMV-seronegative. The V and J genes are TRBV11-1 and TRBJ2-5; TRBD2 agrees at 11 bases. The DNA of the CDR3 is TGTGCCAGCAGCTTAGCCCGACTAGCGGGGAGACGAGAGACCCAGTACTTC. Translating it yields CASSLARLAGRRETQYF.